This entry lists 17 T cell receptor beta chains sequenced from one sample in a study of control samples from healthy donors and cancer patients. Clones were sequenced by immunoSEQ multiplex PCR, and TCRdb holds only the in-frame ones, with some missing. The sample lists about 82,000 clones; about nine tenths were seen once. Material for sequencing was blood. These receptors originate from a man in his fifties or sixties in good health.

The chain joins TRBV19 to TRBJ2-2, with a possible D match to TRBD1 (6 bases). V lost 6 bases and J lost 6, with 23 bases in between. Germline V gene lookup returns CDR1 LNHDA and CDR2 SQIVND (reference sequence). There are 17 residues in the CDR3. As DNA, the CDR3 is TGTGCCAGTAGGAAGACTTCAGGGGTAGGGAAAGCCGGGGAGCTGTTTTTT. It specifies CASRKTSGVGKAGELFF.

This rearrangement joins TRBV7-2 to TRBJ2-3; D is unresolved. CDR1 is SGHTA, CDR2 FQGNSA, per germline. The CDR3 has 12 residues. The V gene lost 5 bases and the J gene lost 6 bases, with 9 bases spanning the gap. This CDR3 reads CASSPPPDTQYF. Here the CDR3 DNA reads TGTGCCAGCAGCCCACCTCCGGATACGCAGTATTTT.

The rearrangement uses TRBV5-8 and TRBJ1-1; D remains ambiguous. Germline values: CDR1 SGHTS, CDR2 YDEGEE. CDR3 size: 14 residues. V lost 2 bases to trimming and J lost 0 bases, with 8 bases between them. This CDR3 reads CASSFDGLNTEAFF. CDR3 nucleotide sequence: TGTGCCAGCAGCTTTGACGGATTGAACACTGAAGCTTTCTTT.

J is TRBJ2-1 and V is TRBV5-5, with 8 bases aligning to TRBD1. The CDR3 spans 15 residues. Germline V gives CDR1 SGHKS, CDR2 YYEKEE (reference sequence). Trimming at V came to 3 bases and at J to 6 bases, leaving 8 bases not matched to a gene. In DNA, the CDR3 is TGTGCCAGCAGCTCGCGGGACAGGCTAGGCAATGAGCAGTTCTTC. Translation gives CASSSRDRLGNEQFF.

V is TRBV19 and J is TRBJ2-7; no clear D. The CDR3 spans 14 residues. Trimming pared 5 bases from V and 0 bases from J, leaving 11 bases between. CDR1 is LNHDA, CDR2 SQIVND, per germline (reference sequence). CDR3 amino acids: CASSPRSLSYEQYF. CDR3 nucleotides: TGTGCCAGTAGTCCCAGGTCCCTCTCCTACGAGCAGTACTTC.

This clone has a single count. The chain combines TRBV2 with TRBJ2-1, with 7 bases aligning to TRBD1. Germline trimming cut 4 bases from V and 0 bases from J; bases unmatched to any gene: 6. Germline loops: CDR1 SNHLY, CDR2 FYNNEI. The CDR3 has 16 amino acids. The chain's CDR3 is CASSGDRTSSYNEQFF. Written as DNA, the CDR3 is TGTGCCAGCAGTGGGGACAGAACCAGCTCCTACAATGAGCAGTTCTTC.

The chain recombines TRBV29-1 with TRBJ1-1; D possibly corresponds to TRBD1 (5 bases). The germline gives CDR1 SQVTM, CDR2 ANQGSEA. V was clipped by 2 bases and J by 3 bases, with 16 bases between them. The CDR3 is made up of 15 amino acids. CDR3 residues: CSVESRGWRDTEAFF. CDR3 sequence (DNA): TGCAGCGTTGAATCGAGGGGCTGGAGGGACACTGAAGCTTTCTTT.

This CDR3 is CASSLRLFGYTF. Written as DNA, the CDR3 is TGTGCCAGCAGCTTGCGGTTGTTTGGCTACACCTTC. The chain is built from TRBV5-6 and TRBJ1-2; D is unresolved. CDR1 is SGHDT and CDR2 is YYEEEE in the germline V gene. V lost 1 base to trimming and J lost 7 bases, with 8 bases between them. The CDR3 runs to 12 residues.

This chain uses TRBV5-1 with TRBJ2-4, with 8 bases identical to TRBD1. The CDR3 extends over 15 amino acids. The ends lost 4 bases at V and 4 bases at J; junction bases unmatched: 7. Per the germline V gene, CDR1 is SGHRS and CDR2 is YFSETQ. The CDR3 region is CASSAGQGWKNIQYF. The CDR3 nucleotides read TGCGCCAGCAGCGCCGGACAGGGCTGGAAAAACATTCAGTACTTC.

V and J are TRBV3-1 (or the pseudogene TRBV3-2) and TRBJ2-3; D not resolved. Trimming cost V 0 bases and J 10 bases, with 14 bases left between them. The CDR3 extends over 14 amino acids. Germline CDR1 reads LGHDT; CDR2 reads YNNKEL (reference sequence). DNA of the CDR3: TGTGCCAGCAGCCAAGAACCCGCAGCCCCATCGCAGTATTTT. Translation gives CASSQEPAAPSQYF.

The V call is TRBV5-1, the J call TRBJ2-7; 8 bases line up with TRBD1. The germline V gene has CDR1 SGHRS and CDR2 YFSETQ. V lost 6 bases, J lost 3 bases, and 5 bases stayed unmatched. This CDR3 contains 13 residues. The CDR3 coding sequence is TGCGCCAGCACCTCAGGGGGCAACTACGAGCAGTACTTC. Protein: CASTSGGNYEQYF.

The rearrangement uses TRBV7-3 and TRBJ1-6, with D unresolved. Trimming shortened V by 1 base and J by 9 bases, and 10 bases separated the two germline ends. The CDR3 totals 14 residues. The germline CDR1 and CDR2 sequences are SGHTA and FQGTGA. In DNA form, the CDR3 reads TGTGCCAGCAGCTTAAAGGGTATCGCTTCACCCCTCCACTTT. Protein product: CASSLKGIASPLHF.

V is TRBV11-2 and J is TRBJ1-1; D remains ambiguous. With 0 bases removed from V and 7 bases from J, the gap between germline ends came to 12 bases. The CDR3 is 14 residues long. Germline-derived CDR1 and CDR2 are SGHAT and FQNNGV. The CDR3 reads CASSLERQTREAFF. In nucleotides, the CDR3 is TGTGCCAGCAGCTTAGAGCGTCAGACCCGTGAAGCTTTCTTT.

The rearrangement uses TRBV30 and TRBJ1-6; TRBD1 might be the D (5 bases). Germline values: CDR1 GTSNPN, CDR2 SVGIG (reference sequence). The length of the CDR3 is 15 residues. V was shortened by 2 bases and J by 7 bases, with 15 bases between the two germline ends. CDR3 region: CAWSKGAGENSPLHF. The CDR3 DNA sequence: TGTGCCTGGAGTAAAGGGGCGGGGGAAAATTCACCCCTCCACTTT.

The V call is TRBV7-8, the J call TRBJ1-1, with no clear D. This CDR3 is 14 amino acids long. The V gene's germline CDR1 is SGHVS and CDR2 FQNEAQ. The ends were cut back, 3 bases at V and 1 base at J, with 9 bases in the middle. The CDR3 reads CASSLLTENTEAFF. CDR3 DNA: TGTGCCAGCAGCTTGCTTACCGAGAACACTGAAGCTTTCTTT.

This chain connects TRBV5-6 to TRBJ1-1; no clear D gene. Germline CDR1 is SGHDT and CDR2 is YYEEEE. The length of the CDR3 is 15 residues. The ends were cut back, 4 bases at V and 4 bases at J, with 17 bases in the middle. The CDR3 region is CASSPGNHMSTEAFF. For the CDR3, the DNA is TGTGCCAGCAGCCCTGGCAACCACATGAGCACTGAAGCTTTCTTT.

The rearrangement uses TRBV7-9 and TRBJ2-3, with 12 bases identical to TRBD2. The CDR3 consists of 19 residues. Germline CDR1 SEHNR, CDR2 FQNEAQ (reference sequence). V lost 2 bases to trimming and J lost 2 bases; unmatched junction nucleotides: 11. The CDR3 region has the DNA TGTGCCAGCAGCTTACCGAACTCACGACTAGCGGGGGACACAGATACGCAGTATTTT. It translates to CASSLPNSRLAGDTDTQYF.